Presented here are 12 T cell receptor beta chains from one specimen sequenced in a study of tumor-infiltrating lymphocytes in primary liver carcinoma. The template, roughly 0.45 ug total RNA, yielded TCR beta cDNA made with a constant-region primer. Libraries for TCR beta were built through three nested multiplex PCR rounds, which together made up a slightly modified ARM-PCR procedure. Use of TRBV1-TRBV30 forward primers with a C-beta reverse primer characterized the first two PCR rounds, which lasted roughly 9 cycles each. MiXCR, applied by TCRdb to the multiplex PCR reads, yields one record per CDR3 protein. Of 40,000 to 55,000 distinct CDR3 sequences in the sample, over 75% were seen once. DNA and RNA were both co-extracted from 20-30 mg of bulk tissue that had not been sorted. Sample: liver tumor tissue from sampling region 5. The subset denotes: tumor region T5, tumor centre. All receptors come from a man aged 35 to 55 with primary liver carcinoma and hepatitis B virus infection.

About this clonotype: The junction departs from germline at one end; a sequencing error may be responsible. This sequence joins TRBV2 and TRBJ2-7, with TRBD1 as a possible D gene (5 bases). This CDR3 region has 12 residues. Per the germline V gene, CDR1 is SNHLY and CDR2 is FYNNEI. CDR3 sequence (DNA): TGTGCAAGCAGTGTCCAGGGCCGCGAGCAGCACTTC. Amino acid sequence: CASSVQGREQHF.

J is TRBJ2-4 and V is TRBV5-1; D gene ambiguous. The V end lost 0 bases, the J end lost 3 bases, and 7 bases lay between the germline ends. This CDR3 comprises 14 residues. Germline CDR1 is SGHRS and CDR2 is YFSETQ. CDR3 DNA sequence: TGCGCCAGCAGCTTGGGGAGTATCAAAAACATTCAGTACTTC. Residues: CASSLGSIKNIQYF.

A remark on this clonotype: As the CDR3 is not closed by the conserved phenylalanine or tryptophan, this likely results from a read error. The chain carries TRBV13 and TRBJ1-5, with D uncertain. CDR1 PRHDT and CDR2 FYEKMQ come from the germline V gene (reference sequence). The V end lost 0 bases, the J end lost 5 bases, and 8 bases lay between the germline ends. This CDR3 has 14 amino acids. Here the CDR3 DNA reads TGTGCCAGCAGCTTAGGAGAGTCTCATCAGCCCCAGCATATT. Encoded protein: CASSLGESHQPQHI.

The chain carries TRBV6-5 and TRBJ2-7; 7 bases are shared with TRBD2. The CDR3 runs 15 residues. Per germline, CDR1 MNHEY and CDR2 SVGAGI. V was pared by 6 bases and J by 0 bases, with 8 bases of the junction left unmatched. CDR3 region: CASSHQAGASYEQYF. The CDR3 region has the DNA TGTGCCAGCAGCCACCAGGCGGGAGCCTCCTACGAGCAGTACTTC.

As to this clonotype: The CDR3 end shows no conserved phenylalanine or tryptophan, and so a read error is likely. The CDR3 loop reads CASGQGVSGRTGETQYL. The DNA of the CDR3 is TGCGCCAGCGGCCAAGGGGTTAGCGGGAGGACTGGTGAGACCCAGTACTTA. The chain joins TRBV4-3 to TRBJ2-5; 10 bases are shared with TRBD2. The CDR3 consists of 17 residues. The germline V gene encodes CDR1 LGHNA and CDR2 YSLEER.

Here the CDR3 DNA reads TGTGCCAGCAGCTCCCCTGGGACTAGCCTGAGGAGTACGCAGTATTTT. Protein product: CASSSPGTSLRSTQYF. J is TRBJ2-3 and V is TRBV7-8; 9 nucleotides match TRBD2. The CDR3 contains 16 residues. Germline V lookup: CDR1 SGHVS, CDR2 FQNEAQ. The V and J ends lost 4 bases and 8 bases, in that order; junction bases with no gene match: 13.

The chain uses TRBV11-3 and TRBJ2-3; unclear D gene. The V and J ends lost 4 bases and 4 bases respectively, with 9 bases between them. Germline CDR1 and CDR2: SGHNT and YENEEA. CDR3 length equals 13 residues. As DNA, the CDR3 is TGTGCCAGCAGCTGGGGTGAGGCAGATACGCAGTATTTT. Its translation: CASSWGEADTQYF.

In the case of this clonotype: The junction differs from germline at one of its ends, possibly a read error. The genes are TRBV14 and TRBJ1-1; D is perhaps TRBD1 (5 bases). Per germline, CDR1 SGHDN and CDR2 FVKESK. The CDR3 has 14 residues. CDR3 in amino acids: CANSQDQGPYPAFF. The CDR3 coding sequence is TGTGCCAACAGCCAAGATCAGGGCCCTTACCCAGCGTTCTTT.

The rearrangement joins TRBV11-2 to TRBJ2-7, with 7 bases that match TRBD2. CDR3 length: 12 amino acids. V gave up 5 bases and J gave up 2 bases; unmatched junction bases: 0. Germline CDR1 is SGHAT and CDR2 is FQNNGV. CDR3 sequence (DNA): TGTGCCAGCAGCCGGGAGGCCTACGAGCAGTACTTC. It specifies CASSREAYEQYF.

In regard to this clonotype: Lacking the conserved final phenylalanine or tryptophan, this CDR3 likely reflects a read error. V is TRBV11-1 and J is TRBJ2-4; TRBD2 might be the D (6 bases). Germline assignment: CDR1 SGHAT and CDR2 FQDESV (reference sequence). CDR3 length: 17 residues. Trimming stripped 3 bases from V and 2 bases from J, with 17 bases between. The CDR3 here is CASSFPETSGTKNIQYS. Here the CDR3 DNA reads TGTGCCAGCAGCTTTCCCGAGACTAGTGGGACCAAAAACATTCAGTACTCA.

The chain has TRBV5-1 and TRBJ2-7; the match to TRBD1 covers 8 bases. The germline CDR1 and CDR2 sequences are SGHRS and YFSETQ. This CDR3 has 14 residues. The CDR3 nucleotides read TGCATCAGCAGCTCGCTTCAGGGGGCGAACGAGCAGTACTTC. Protein product: CISSSLQGANEQYF.

This clonotype was seen a single time. The missing conserved phenylalanine or tryptophan at the end of this CDR3 makes a read error likely. The chain is built from TRBV29-1 and TRBJ1-1, with 9 bases that match TRBD1. Germline V CDR1 and CDR2: SQVTM, ANQGSEA. This CDR3 is 12 amino acids long. J gave up 10 bases and V 7 bases, and 10 bases lay outside the gene matches. CDR3 residues: CSAIGQGTIAFS. The CDR3 DNA reads as TGCAGCGCCATCGGACAGGGGACTATAGCTTTCTCT.